This T cell receptor (beta chain) was documented in a study of shared clonotypes between healthy human individuals. Whole-study findings and limits: It was the non-shared clonotypes that had lower generation probabilities than clonotypes shared by all four donors.

Several immunoSEQ plates held equal portions of the genomic DNA taken from each subset. Profiling relied on immunoSEQ multiplex PCR, and the TCRdb table lists in-frame clones only, not all of them. Of millions of clones in the sample, about 95% are singletons; the top ten hold 0.1% to 0.15%. With regard to this clone: Its antigen is not identified.

In germline, CDR1 is SNHLY, CDR2 FYNNEI. V lost 6 bases and J lost 8, with 14 bases in between. CDR3 length: 12 amino acids. Sequencing input: naive CD4+ T cells sorted from blood. Noted subset: CD45RA+ positively selected. This receptor was obtained from a man younger than 35 in good health. The chain uses TRBV2 and TRBJ2-7; a possible D gene is TRBD2 (6 bases). In nucleotides, the CDR3 is TGTGCCAGCAGACCGGGGGTTTACAAGCAGTACTTC. Encoded protein: CASRPGVYKQYF.